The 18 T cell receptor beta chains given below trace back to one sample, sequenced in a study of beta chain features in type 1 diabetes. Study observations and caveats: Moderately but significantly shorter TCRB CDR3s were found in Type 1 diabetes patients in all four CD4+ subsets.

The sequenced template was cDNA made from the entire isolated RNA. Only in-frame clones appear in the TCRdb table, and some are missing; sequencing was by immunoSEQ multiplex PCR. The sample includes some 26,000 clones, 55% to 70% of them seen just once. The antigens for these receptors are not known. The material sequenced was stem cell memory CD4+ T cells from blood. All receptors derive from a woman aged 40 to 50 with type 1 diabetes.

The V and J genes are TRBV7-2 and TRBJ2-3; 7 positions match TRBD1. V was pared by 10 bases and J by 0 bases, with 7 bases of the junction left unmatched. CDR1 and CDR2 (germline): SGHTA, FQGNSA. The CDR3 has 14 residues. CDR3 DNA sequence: TGTGCCACCATAGACAGGGCCAGCACAGATACGCAGTATTTT. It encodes CATIDRASTDTQYF.

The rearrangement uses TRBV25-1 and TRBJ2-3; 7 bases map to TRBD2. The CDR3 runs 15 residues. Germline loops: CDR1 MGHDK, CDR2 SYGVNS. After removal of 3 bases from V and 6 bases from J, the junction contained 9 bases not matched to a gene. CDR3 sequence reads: CASSEASGPPDTQYF. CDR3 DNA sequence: TGTGCCAGCAGTGAGGCTAGCGGCCCCCCCGATACGCAGTATTTT.

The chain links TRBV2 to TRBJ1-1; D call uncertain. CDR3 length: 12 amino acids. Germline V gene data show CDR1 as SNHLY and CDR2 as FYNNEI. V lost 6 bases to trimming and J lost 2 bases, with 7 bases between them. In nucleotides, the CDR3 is TGTGCCAGCAGCGTAAAAAACACTGAAGCTTTCTTT. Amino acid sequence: CASSVKNTEAFF.

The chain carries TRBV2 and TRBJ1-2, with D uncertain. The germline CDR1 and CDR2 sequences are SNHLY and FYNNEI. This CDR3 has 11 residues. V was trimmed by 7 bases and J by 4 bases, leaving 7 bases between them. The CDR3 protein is CASIGGYGYTF. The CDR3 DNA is TGTGCCAGCATTGGCGGCTATGGCTACACCTTC.

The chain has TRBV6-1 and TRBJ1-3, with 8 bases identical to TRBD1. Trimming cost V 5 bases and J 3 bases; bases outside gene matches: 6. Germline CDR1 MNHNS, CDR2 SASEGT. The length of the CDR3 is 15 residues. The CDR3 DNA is TGTGCCAGCAGTCATACTGGACAGGGTGGAAACACCATATATTTT. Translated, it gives CASSHTGQGGNTIYF.

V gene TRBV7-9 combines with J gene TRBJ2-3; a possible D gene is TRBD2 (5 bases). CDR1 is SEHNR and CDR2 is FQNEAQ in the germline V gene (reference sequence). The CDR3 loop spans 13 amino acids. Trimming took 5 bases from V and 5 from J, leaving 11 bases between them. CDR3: CASSQTSKDTQYF. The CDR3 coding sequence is TGTGCCAGCAGCCAAACTAGTAAAGATACGCAGTATTTT.

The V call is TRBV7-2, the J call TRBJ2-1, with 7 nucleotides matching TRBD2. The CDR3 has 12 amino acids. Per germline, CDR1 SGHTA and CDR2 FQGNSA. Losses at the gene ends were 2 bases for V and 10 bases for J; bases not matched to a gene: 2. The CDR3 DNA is TGTGCCAGCAGCTTAAGGGGAGGGGAGCAGTTCTTC. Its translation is CASSLRGGEQFF.

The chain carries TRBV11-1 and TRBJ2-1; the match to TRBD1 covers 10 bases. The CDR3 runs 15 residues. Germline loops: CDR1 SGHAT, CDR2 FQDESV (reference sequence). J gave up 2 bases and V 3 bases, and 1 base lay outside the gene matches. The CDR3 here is CASSFGQGAYNEQFF. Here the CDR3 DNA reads TGTGCCAGCAGCTTCGGACAGGGGGCCTACAATGAGCAGTTCTTC.

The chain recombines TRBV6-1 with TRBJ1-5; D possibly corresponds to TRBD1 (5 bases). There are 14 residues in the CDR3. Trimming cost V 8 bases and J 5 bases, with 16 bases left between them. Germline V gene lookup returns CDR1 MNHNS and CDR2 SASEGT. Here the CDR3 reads CASQGPSPDQPQHF. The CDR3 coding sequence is TGTGCCAGCCAGGGCCCTTCCCCCGATCAGCCCCAGCATTTT.

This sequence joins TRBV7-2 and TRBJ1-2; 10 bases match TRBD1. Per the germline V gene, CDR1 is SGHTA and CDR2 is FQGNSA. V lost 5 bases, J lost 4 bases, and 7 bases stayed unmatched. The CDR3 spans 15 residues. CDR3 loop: CASSRDRGHGYGYTF. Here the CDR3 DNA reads TGTGCCAGCAGCAGAGACAGGGGGCACGGCTATGGCTACACCTTC.

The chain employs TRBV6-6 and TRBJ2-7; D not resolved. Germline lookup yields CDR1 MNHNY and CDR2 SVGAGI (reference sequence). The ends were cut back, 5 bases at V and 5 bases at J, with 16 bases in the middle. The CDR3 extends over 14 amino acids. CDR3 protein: CASSPTPILHEQYF. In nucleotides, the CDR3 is TGTGCCAGCAGTCCCACCCCTATCCTACACGAGCAGTACTTC.

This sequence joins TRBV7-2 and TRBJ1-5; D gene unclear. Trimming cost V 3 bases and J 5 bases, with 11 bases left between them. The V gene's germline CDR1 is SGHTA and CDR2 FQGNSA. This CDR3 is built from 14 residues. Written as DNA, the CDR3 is TGTGCCAGCAGCTTTTCTCACCGGGATCAGCCCCAGCATTTT. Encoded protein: CASSFSHRDQPQHF. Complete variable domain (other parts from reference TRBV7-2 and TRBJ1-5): GAGVSQSPSNKVTEKGKDVELRCDPISGHTALYWYRQSLGQGLEFLIYFQGNSAPDKSGLPSDRFSAERTGGSVSTLTIQRTQQEDSAVYLCASSFSHRDQPQHFGDGTRLSIL.

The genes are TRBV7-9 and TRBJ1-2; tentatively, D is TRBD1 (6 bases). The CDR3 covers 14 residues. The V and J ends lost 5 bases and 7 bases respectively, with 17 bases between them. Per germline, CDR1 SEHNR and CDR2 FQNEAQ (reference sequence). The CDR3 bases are TGTGCCAGCAGCCCCCAACAGGGAATCGGTGGCTACACCTTC. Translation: CASSPQQGIGGYTF.

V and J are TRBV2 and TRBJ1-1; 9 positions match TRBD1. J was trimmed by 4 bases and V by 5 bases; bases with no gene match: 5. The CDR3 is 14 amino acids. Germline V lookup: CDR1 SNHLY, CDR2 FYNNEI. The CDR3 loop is CASSTQGAATEAFF. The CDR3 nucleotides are TGTGCCAGCAGTACACAGGGGGCAGCCACTGAAGCTTTCTTT.

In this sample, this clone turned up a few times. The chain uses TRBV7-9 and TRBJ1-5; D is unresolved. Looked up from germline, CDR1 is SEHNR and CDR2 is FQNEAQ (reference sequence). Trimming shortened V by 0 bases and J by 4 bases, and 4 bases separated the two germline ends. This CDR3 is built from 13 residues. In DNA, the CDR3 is TGTGCCAGCAGCTTAGCCGTAAATCAGCCCCAGCATTTT. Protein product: CASSLAVNQPQHF.

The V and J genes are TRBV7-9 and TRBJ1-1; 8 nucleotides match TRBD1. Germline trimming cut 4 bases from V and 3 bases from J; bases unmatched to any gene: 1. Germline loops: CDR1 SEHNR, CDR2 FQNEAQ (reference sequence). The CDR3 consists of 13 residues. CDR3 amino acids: CASSWTGYTEAFF. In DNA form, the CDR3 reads TGTGCCAGCAGCTGGACAGGGTACACTGAAGCTTTCTTT. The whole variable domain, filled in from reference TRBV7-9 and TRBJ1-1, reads DTGVSQNPRHKITKRGQNVTFRCDPISEHNRLYWYRQTLGQGPEFLTYFQNEAQLEKSRLLSDRFSAERPKGSFSTLEIQRTEQGDSAMYLCASSWTGYTEAFFGQGTRLTVV.

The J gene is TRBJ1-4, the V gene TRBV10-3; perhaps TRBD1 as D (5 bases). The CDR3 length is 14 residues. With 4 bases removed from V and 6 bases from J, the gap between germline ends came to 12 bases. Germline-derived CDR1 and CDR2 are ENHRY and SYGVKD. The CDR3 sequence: CAISGGRSDEKLFF. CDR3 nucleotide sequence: TGTGCCATCAGTGGGGGCAGGTCGGATGAAAAACTGTTTTTT.

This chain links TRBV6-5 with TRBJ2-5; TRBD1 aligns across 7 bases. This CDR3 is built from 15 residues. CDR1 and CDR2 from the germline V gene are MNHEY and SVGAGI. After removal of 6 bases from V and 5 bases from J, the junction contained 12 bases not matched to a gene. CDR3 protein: CASRLQGYAGETQYF. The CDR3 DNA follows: TGTGCCAGCAGGCTACAGGGGTACGCTGGGGAGACCCAGTACTTC.